The 27 T cell receptor beta chains below all came from one sample that was sequenced in a study of tissue T cells after allogeneic stem cell transplantation. Measured with immunoSEQ multiplex PCR; TCRdb has only the in-frame clones, and not every one. Among a few thousand clones listed, roughly 59% were seen once. The sequences come from tissue from the jejunum, collected at autopsy. The receptors were sampled from a male donor older than 55 with lung cancer.

This chain's CDR3 is CASSTSTGRGVDTQYF. The CDR3 DNA is TGCGCCAGCAGCACCTCGACAGGGCGGGGGGTTGATACGCAGTATTTT. The V gene is TRBV4-3, the J gene TRBJ2-3; D is perhaps TRBD2 (8 bases). The CDR3 length is 16 residues. Looked up from germline, CDR1 is LGHNA and CDR2 is YSLEER. V lost 5 bases, J lost 6 bases, and 21 bases lay in between.

The J gene is TRBJ1-5, the V gene TRBV18; 7 positions agree with TRBD1. The V and J ends lost 5 bases and 3 bases, in that order; junction bases with no gene match: 7. CDR1 and CDR2 from the germline V gene are KGHSH and LQKENI. CDR3 length equals 15 residues. CDR3 loop: CASSMEGASNQPQHF. The CDR3 DNA follows: TGTGCCAGCTCAATGGAGGGGGCCTCCAATCAGCCCCAGCATTTT.

This sequence joins TRBV6-1 and TRBJ2-7; unclear D gene. Germline CDR1 and CDR2: MNHNS and SASEGT. V lost 1 base and J 4 bases, leaving 5 bases between the germline ends. This CDR3 contains 12 residues. The CDR3 sequence: CASSEVRYEQYF. CDR3 sequence (DNA): TGTGCCAGCAGTGAAGTCAGGTACGAGCAGTACTTC.

V and J are TRBV11-2 and TRBJ2-2; 8 bases fit TRBD2. Germline V gene lookup returns CDR1 SGHAT and CDR2 FQNNGV. This CDR3 has 15 amino acids. The J segment lost 6 bases and the V segment lost 5 bases, leaving 8 bases of the junction unmatched. The CDR3 loop is CASSAWTGGPGELFF. The CDR3 nucleotides read TGTGCCAGCAGCGCCTGGACGGGGGGGCCCGGGGAGCTGTTTTTT.

This clone came up once. The chain has TRBV19 and TRBJ2-7; TRBD1 aligns across 8 bases. V was pared by 5 bases and J by 2 bases, with 20 bases of the junction left unmatched. Germline CDR1 is LNHDA and CDR2 is SQIVND (reference sequence). The CDR3 consists of 19 residues. This CDR3 is CASSLQTGAKTTPTYEQYF. CDR3 DNA: TGTGCCAGTAGTCTGCAGACAGGGGCGAAAACTACTCCTACCTACGAGCAGTACTTC.

This clone appeared a single time. The rearrangement joins TRBV5-4 to TRBJ1-1; 7 bases fit TRBD1. CDR1 and CDR2 (germline): SGHNT, YYREEE (reference sequence). There are 13 residues in the CDR3. With 3 bases clipped from V and 10 bases from J, the junction kept 9 bases outside the gene matches. The CDR3 spells CASSSATGFTAFF. CDR3 in DNA: TGTGCCAGCAGCTCTGCGACAGGGTTCACAGCTTTCTTT.

The J gene is TRBJ1-1, the V gene TRBV11-2; possibly TRBD1 for D (6 bases). The CDR3 runs 14 residues. The germline V gene has CDR1 SGHAT and CDR2 FQNNGV. The V and J ends lost 0 bases and 4 bases respectively, with 9 bases between them. CDR3 loop: CASSLEQGATEAFF. In DNA, the CDR3 is TGTGCCAGCAGCTTAGAACAGGGTGCCACTGAAGCTTTCTTT.

This sequence joins TRBV19 and TRBJ1-4, with unresolved D. Trimming removed 3 bases at V and 8 bases at J, with 13 bases between. This CDR3 is built from 14 residues. Per germline, CDR1 LNHDA and CDR2 SQIVND (reference sequence). The chain's CDR3 is CASSILGLKEKLFF. The CDR3 coding sequence is TGTGCCAGTAGTATTCTGGGGTTGAAGGAAAAACTGTTTTTT.

The chain combines TRBV7-6 with TRBJ2-3, with D perhaps matching TRBD2 (5 bases). The ends were cut back, 3 bases at V and 5 bases at J, with 15 bases in the middle. This CDR3 region has 15 residues. From germline, CDR1 is SGHVS and CDR2 FNYEAQ. CDR3 loop: CASSLTDGELDTQYF. In DNA, the CDR3 is TGTGCCAGCAGCTTGACCGACGGGGAGTTAGATACGCAGTATTTT.

This clone has more than one count but fewer than ten. This chain joins TRBV10-3 and TRBJ2-5; D is possibly TRBD2 (7 bases). The CDR3 spans 16 residues. V was cut by 3 bases and J by 1 base, with 15 bases left in between. Germline V gene sequence: CDR1 ENHRY, CDR2 SYGVKD. The CDR3 bases are TGTGCCATCAGTGAACCGAGGGGGGGGGCCCAAGAGACCCAGTACTTC. Protein: CAISEPRGGAQETQYF.

As DNA, the CDR3 is TGTGCCAGCAGCCAAGCGGGGGGGGGCTACACCTTC. Translation gives CASSQAGGGYTF. The rearrangement links TRBV3-1 (or the pseudogene TRBV3-2) to TRBJ1-2; possible D gene TRBD1, 5 bases. The CDR3 spans 12 residues. The germline V gene encodes CDR1 LGHDT and CDR2 YNNKEL (reference sequence). The V and J ends lost 1 base and 8 bases respectively, with 8 bases between them.

The rearrangement uses TRBV5-1 and TRBJ2-1; TRBD1 is a possible D gene (6 bases). The V end lost 1 base, the J end lost 9 bases, and 11 bases lay between the germline ends. The CDR3 loop spans 13 amino acids. Germline assignment: CDR1 SGHRS and CDR2 YFSETQ. The CDR3 protein is CASSLQGQGEQFF. The CDR3 bases are TGCGCCAGCAGCTTGCAGGGGCAGGGTGAGCAGTTCTTC. The full variable domain, completed using reference TRBV5-1 and TRBJ2-1, is KAGVTQTPRYLIKTRGQQVTLSCSPISGHRSVSWYQQTPGQGLQFLFEYFSETQRNKGNFPGRFSGRQFSNSRSEMNVSTLELGDSALYLCASSLQGQGEQFFGPGTRLTVL.

The CDR3 region has the DNA TGTGCCAGCAGCTTAAACAACAGGGATGAAGCTTTCTTT. Protein sequence: CASSLNNRDEAFF. The chain employs TRBV7-9 and TRBJ1-1; D is possibly TRBD1 (6 bases). Per the germline V gene, CDR1 is SEHNR and CDR2 is FQNEAQ (reference sequence). The CDR3 contains 13 residues. V lost 2 bases, J lost 7 bases, and 11 bases lay in between.

This clone occurred a few times. V usage is TRBV6-5 and J usage is TRBJ1-2; unclear D gene. The V gene lost 6 bases and the J gene lost 6 bases, with 14 bases spanning the gap. Germline V CDR1 and CDR2: MNHEY, SVGAGI. CDR3 length: 13 amino acids. CDR3 nucleotide sequence: TGTGCCAGCAGCCGAGGCCGCATGGATGGCTACACCTTC. Encoded protein: CASSRGRMDGYTF.

The chain has TRBV7-9 and TRBJ2-4, with a weak D call TRBD1 (5 bases). Germline CDR1 reads SEHNR; CDR2 reads FQNEAQ (reference sequence). V shed 4 bases and J shed 0 bases, with 16 bases lying between them. The CDR3 consists of 17 residues. CDR3 protein: CASSSLQVLGAKNIQYF. The DNA for the CDR3 is TGTGCCAGCAGCTCCTTACAGGTATTGGGAGCCAAAAACATTCAGTACTTC.

The rearrangement uses TRBV3-1 (or the pseudogene TRBV3-2) and TRBJ2-2; D is undetermined. Looked up from germline, CDR1 is LGHDT and CDR2 is YNNKEL (reference sequence). The CDR3 is 13 amino acids. V gave up 3 bases and J gave up 4 bases, with 6 bases separating them. CDR3 nucleotide sequence: TGTGCCAGCAGCCACCCCGCCACCGGGGAGCTGTTTTTT. This sequence encodes CASSHPATGELFF.

This clone was detected once. The V gene is TRBV27, the J gene TRBJ1-5, with D tentatively TRBD1 (5 bases). CDR1 is MNHEY, CDR2 SMNVEV, per germline (reference sequence). CDR3 length equals 15 residues. The germline V and J ends were trimmed by 6 bases and 4 bases, with 16 bases remaining between them. This CDR3 reads CASSGAGTGNQPQHF. The CDR3 DNA follows: TGTGCCAGCAGCGGGGCCGGGACGGGGAATCAGCCCCAGCATTTT.

J is TRBJ2-7 and V is TRBV5-1; D unclear. The germline gives CDR1 SGHRS, CDR2 YFSETQ. The CDR3 totals 11 residues. Trimming shortened V by 0 bases and J by 6 bases, and 4 bases separated the two germline ends. The CDR3 loop is CASSLEREQYF. The CDR3 nucleotides read TGCGCCAGCAGCTTGGAACGCGAGCAGTACTTC.

The rearrangement uses TRBV19 and TRBJ1-1; D is possibly TRBD1 (6 bases). Trimming pared 2 bases from V and 4 bases from J, leaving 11 bases between. The CDR3 spans 14 residues. In germline, CDR1 is LNHDA, CDR2 SQIVND (reference sequence). The CDR3 DNA follows: TGTGCCAGTAGTATATCGACAGGTCCCACTGAAGCTTTCTTT. Translated, it gives CASSISTGPTEAFF.

In nucleotides, the CDR3 is TGCGCCAGCAGCCAAGATTGGGGACAGCCCAATCAGCCCCAGCATTTT. Its translation: CASSQDWGQPNQPQHF. The genes are TRBV4-1 and TRBJ1-5; 7 bases are shared with TRBD1. Per the germline V gene, CDR1 is MGHRA and CDR2 is YSYEKL. This CDR3 is built from 16 residues. V lost 0 bases and J lost 3; bases outside the gene matches: 5.

V usage is TRBV27 and J usage is TRBJ2-1, with 7 positions matching TRBD2. CDR1 and CDR2 from the germline V gene are MNHEY and SMNVEV (reference sequence). The V segment lost 5 bases and the J segment 4 bases; nucleotides outside the gene matches: 8. CDR3 length: 15 amino acids. CDR3 residues: CASSPPGGGYNEQFF. In DNA form, the CDR3 reads TGTGCCAGCAGTCCTCCGGGCGGGGGATACAATGAGCAGTTCTTC.

The genes are TRBV6-5 and TRBJ1-2; D is unresolved. From germline, CDR1 is MNHEY and CDR2 SVGAGI. This CDR3 has 14 residues. Between the trimmed V and J ends, which lost 4 bases and 6 bases, there was a span of 15 bases. The CDR3 DNA reads as TGTGCCAGCAGTTCCGTACAAGTCCGTCATGGCTACACCTTC. Protein sequence: CASSSVQVRHGYTF.

By share of the sample, this clone is medium-sized (0.01 to 0.1%). The chain employs TRBV28 and TRBJ1-2; 7 bases are shared with TRBD1. V lost 6 bases and J lost 2; bases outside the gene matches: 9. The CDR3 is 15 amino acids. Germline loops: CDR1 MDHEN, CDR2 SYDVKM. The CDR3 DNA is TGTGCCAGCAGGATACAGGGGAGGGTCAACTATGGCTACACCTTC. It translates to CASRIQGRVNYGYTF.

V is TRBV27 and J is TRBJ2-3, with 14 bases aligning to TRBD2. The CDR3 extends over 18 amino acids. V shed 3 bases, J shed 1 base, and the junction held 6 bases outside the gene matches. Per the germline V gene, CDR1 is MNHEY and CDR2 is SMNVEV (reference sequence). CDR3 nucleotides: TGTGCCAGCAGTTTCACCGGGACTAGCGGGAGAGGCACAGATACGCAGTATTTT. Translation: CASSFTGTSGRGTDTQYF.

V and J are TRBV7-2 and TRBJ1-3; no reliable D call. Trimming took off 5 bases at V and 3 bases at J, with 11 bases between the two ends. This CDR3 has 14 amino acids. Germline V gene lookup returns CDR1 SGHTA and CDR2 FQGNSA. Here the CDR3 reads CASSRGRVGNTIYF. The CDR3 coding sequence is TGTGCCAGCAGCCGTGGGCGGGTTGGAAACACCATATATTTT.

This clone is classed as medium-sized. V and J are TRBV6-5 and TRBJ2-1; D perhaps matches TRBD2 (5 bases). CDR1 is MNHEY, CDR2 SVGAGI, per germline. The CDR3 has 13 residues. V was pared by 0 bases and J by 6 bases, with 6 bases between. CDR3 bases: TGTGCCAGCAGTTACTCAGGACTCAATGAGCAGTTCTTC. Translating gives CASSYSGLNEQFF.

In this sample, this clone turned up a few times. The genes are TRBV18 and TRBJ2-1, with TRBD2 matching 9 bases. CDR3 length equals 17 residues. Trimming took 5 bases from V and 9 from J; bases not matched to a gene: 17. Germline V gene lookup returns CDR1 KGHSH and CDR2 LQKENI. In DNA, the CDR3 is TGTGCCAGCTCATCCCTCCAACCGGGACTAGCATTCAGTGAGCAGTTCTTC. This codes for CASSSLQPGLAFSEQFF.